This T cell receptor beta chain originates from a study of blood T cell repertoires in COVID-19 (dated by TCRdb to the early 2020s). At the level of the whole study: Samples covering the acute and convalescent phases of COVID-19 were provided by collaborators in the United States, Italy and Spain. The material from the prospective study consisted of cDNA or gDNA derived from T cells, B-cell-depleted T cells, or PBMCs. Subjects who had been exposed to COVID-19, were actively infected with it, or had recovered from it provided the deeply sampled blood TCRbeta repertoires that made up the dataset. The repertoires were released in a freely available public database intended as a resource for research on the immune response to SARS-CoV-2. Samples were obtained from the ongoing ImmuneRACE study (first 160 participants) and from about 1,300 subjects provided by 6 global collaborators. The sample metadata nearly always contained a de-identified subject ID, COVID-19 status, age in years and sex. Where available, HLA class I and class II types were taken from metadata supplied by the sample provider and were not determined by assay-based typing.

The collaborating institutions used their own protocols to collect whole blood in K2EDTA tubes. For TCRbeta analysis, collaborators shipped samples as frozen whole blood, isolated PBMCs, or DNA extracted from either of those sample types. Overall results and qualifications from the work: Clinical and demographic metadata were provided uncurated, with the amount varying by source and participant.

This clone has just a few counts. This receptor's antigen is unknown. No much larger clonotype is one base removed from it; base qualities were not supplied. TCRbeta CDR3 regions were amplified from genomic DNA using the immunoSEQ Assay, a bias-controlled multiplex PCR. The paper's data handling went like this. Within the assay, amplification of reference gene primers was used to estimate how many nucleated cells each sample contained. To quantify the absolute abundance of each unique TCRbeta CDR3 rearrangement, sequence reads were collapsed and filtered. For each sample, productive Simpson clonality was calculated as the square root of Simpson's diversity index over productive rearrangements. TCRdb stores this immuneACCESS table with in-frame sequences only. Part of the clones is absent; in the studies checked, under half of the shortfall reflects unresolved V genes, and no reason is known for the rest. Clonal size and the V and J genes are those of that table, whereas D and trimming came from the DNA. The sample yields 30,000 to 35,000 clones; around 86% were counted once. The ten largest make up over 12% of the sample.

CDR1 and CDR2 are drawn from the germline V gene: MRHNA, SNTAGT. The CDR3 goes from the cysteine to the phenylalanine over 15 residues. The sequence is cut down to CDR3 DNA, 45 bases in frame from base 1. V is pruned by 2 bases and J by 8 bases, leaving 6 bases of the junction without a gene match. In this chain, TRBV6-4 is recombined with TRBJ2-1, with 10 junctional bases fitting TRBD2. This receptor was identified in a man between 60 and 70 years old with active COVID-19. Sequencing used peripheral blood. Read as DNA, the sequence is TGTGCCAGCAGTGACAGAAGCGGGGGGGCGGATGAGCAGTTCTTC. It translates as CASSDRSGGADEQFF.